This is a list of T cell receptor beta chains from one sample in a study of cytotoxic CD8 clonotypes in ibrutinib-treated CLL. Clones were read by immunoSEQ multiplex PCR, and TCRdb kept only the in-frame ones, dropping some. The sample includes about 24,000 clones, around 84% of them seen just once. This sample comprised PBMCs, obtained before ibrutinib treatment. The source of these receptors is a human donor with chronic lymphocytic leukemia. Both conserved end residues are part of each CDR3. D genes are given only for firm matches. A row's size may be missing; if present it is once, few, many or a size class.

TRBJ1-1	TRBV30	.	.	TGTGCCTGGAGTGCAGGGGACGACACTGAAGCTTTCTTT	CAWSAGDDTEAFF
TRBJ2-5	TRBV7-8	.	once	TGTGCCAGCAGCTTAGGACAAAGCAGGGCGGCCAACCAAGAGACCCAGTACTTC	CASSLGQSRAANQETQYF
TRBJ2-3	TRBV4-2	TRBD2	.	TGTGCCAGCAGCCTGGGGGAGGCTAGCGGATACACAGATACGCAGTATTTT	CASSLGEASGYTDTQYF
TRBJ2-1	TRBV28	TRBD2	.	TGTGCCAGCAGCCGTAGCGGGAGGTCCTACAATGAGCAGTTCTTC	CASSRSGRSYNEQFF
TRBJ1-1	TRBV23-1	.	.	TGCGCCAGCAGGATCATGGACACTGAAGCTTTCTTT	CASRIMDTEAFF
TRBJ2-5	TRBV30	.	.	TGTGCCTGGAGGGGCGGGGGCGAAGAGACCCAGTACTTC	CAWRGGGEETQYF
TRBJ2-7	TRBV7-8	TRBD1	few	TGTGCCAGCAGCCCGAGGGACAGGACTTCCTACGAGCAGTACTTC	CASSPRDRTSYEQYF
TRBJ1-1	TRBV30	TRBD1	.	TGTGCCTGGAGTGTAGGGGGCGTAGGGAACACTGAAGCTTTCTTT	CAWSVGGVGNTEAFF
TRBJ1-1	TRBV7-2	TRBD1	.	TGTGCCAGCAGCCCACGTCCCGGGACAGGGAACACTGAAGCTTTCTTT	CASSPRPGTGNTEAFF
TRBJ1-2	TRBV6-6	.	once	TGTGCCGGCAGTCGGGGCACACGAAACTATGGCTACACCTTC	CAGSRGTRNYGYTF
TRBJ2-3	TRBV27	.	.	TGTGCCAGCAGTCTAAACCTTCCAGATACGCAGTATTTT	CASSLNLPDTQYF
TRBJ2-3	TRBV7-2	TRBD1	.	TGTGCCAGCAGCCTGAATGGACAGGGGGTTGATACGCAGTATTTT	CASSLNGQGVDTQYF
TRBJ2-2	TRBV5-1	.	.	TGCGCCAGCAGCTTGTTCGCAGCCCAGGGCACCGGGGAGCTGTTTTTT	CASSLFAAQGTGELFF
TRBJ1-1	TRBV4-3	.	few	TGCGCCAGCAGCCAAATGTCCGGGAACACTGAAGCTTTCTTT	CASSQMSGNTEAFF
TRBJ2-7	TRBV27	TRBD2	.	TGTGCCAGCAGTTTGAATCAACTAGCGGGGTACTACGAGCAGTACTTC	CASSLNQLAGYYEQYF
TRBJ1-1	TRBV28	.	.	TGTGCCAGCAGTTTATCTGGCAGGGAGGGAATTGAAGCTTTCTTT	CASSLSGREGIEAFF
TRBJ2-7	TRBV5-1	.	.	TGCGCCAGCAGTCCCGAGGAGGCGGCCTACGAGCAGTACTTC	CASSPEEAAYEQYF
TRBJ2-1	TRBV2	.	.	TGTGCCAGCAGTGCCGGCCTCGGGCGGTCGTCCCACAATGAGCAGTTCTTC	CASSAGLGRSSHNEQFF
TRBJ2-7	TRBV27	TRBD1	.	TGTGCCAGCAGTTTGGAAGGGGGCAAAGCCTACGAGCAGTACTTC	CASSLEGGKAYEQYF
TRBJ2-5	TRBV21-1	.	once	TGTGCCAGCAGCAAAGCAGCGAGCGGGCGTAATCGGGAGACCCAGTACTTC	CASSKAASGRNRETQYF
TRBJ1-2	TRBV2	.	.	TGTGCCAGCAGCTCGACAGTTACCTATGGCTACACCTTC	CASSSTVTYGYTF
TRBJ2-3	TRBV5-1	.	.	TGCGCCAGCAGCGGTATACCATCCCCAGATACGCAGTATTTT	CASSGIPSPDTQYF
TRBJ2-5	TRBV6-1	TRBD2	.	TGTGCCAGCAGTGATTCAGGACTAGCGGGAGGGAAAGAGACCCAGTACTTC	CASSDSGLAGGKETQYF
TRBJ2-1	TRBV7-9	TRBD2	.	TGTGCCAGCAGCTTAGAGGAGATAGCGGGATACAATGAGCAGTTCTTC	CASSLEEIAGYNEQFF
TRBJ2-1	TRBV6-4	.	few	TGTGCCAGCAGTGACAGACCCCCCCTGTCCAGTCCGATCTTC	CASSDRPPLSSPIF
TRBJ1-1	TRBV11-3	.	.	TGTGCCAGCAGCTTAGGGGGAAACACTGAAGCTTTCTTT	CASSLGGNTEAFF
TRBJ2-2	TRBV11-2	.	.	TGTGCCAGCAGCGGAACAGAGCACGGGGAGCTGTTTTTT	CASSGTEHGELFF
TRBJ2-5	TRBV9	.	.	TGTGCCAGCAGCTCGAGGGGGGGACAAGAGACCCAGTACTTC	CASSSRGGQETQYF
TRBJ2-2	TRBV7-8	TRBD1	.	TGTGCCAGCAGCTTAAGGGGACAGTACACCGGGGAGCTGTTTTTT	CASSLRGQYTGELFF
TRBJ2-2	TRBV19	.	.	TGTGCCAGTAGTAAACCGGGACAAGTCACCGGGGAGCTGTTTTTT	CASSKPGQVTGELFF
TRBJ2-2	TRBV5-4	TRBD1	.	TGTGCCAGCAGCTTACAGGGGGCATCGAACACCGGGGAGCTGTTTTTT	CASSLQGASNTGELFF
TRBJ2-7	TRBV15	.	.	TGTGCCACCAGCAGGGCCACCCTGCGGGGCGAGCAGTACTTC	CATSRATLRGEQYF
TRBJ2-3	TRBV18	.	once	TGTGCCAGCTCTCGAGACACTTCAGATACGCAGTATTTT	CASSRDTSDTQYF
TRBJ1-3	TRBV10-1	.	.	TGCGCCAGCAGTGAAGACAGTTCTTCTGGAAACACCATATATTTT	CASSEDSSSGNTIYF
TRBJ2-3	TRBV19	TRBD1	once	TGTGCCAGTAGTCGGGGGACAGGGGTCACAGATACGCAGTATTTT	CASSRGTGVTDTQYF
TRBJ1-1	TRBV6-6	.	.	TGTGCCAGCAGTTACACCCAGCACACTGAAGCTTTCTTT	CASSYTQHTEAFF
TRBJ2-7	TRBV29-1	TRBD1	once	TGCAGCGTTGAGGGACAGGGATCATGGTACTTC	CSVEGQGSWYF
TRBJ2-1	TRBV7-2	TRBD2	.	TGTGCCAGCAGCTTGACTAGCGGGGGTAACAATGAGCAGTTCTTC	CASSLTSGGNNEQFF
TRBJ2-1	TRBV11-3	.	.	TGTGCCAGCAGTAAAGCCGGCCAGAGCTCCTACAATGAGCAGTTCTTC	CASSKAGQSSYNEQFF
TRBJ1-1	TRBV19	.	few	TGTGCCAGTAGTATACAACTGAGGAGGAACACTGAAGCTTTCTTT	CASSIQLRRNTEAFF
TRBJ2-1	TRBV7-2	TRBD2	.	TGTGCCAGCAGCTCCCTTCTGGGACTAGCGGGAGGCAATGAGCAGTTCTTC	CASSSLLGLAGGNEQFF
TRBJ1-2	TRBV19	.	.	TGTGCCAGTACGGGAGGGCAGGCGGCATCTTTTTATGGCTACACCTTC	CASTGGQAASFYGYTF
TRBJ2-2	TRBV6-6	.	.	TGTGCCAGCCTACGGTATGGTACCGGGGAGCTGTTTTTT	CASLRYGTGELFF
TRBJ2-2	TRBV6-4	TRBD1	once	TGTGCCAGCAGTGCGACAGGGGACGGGGAGCTGTTTTTT	CASSATGDGELFF
TRBJ1-5	TRBV23-1	.	.	TGCGCCAGCAGTCAATGGCTCGGTACGCATCAGGGAGCGGATCAGCCCCAGCATTTT	CASSQWLGTHQGADQPQHF
TRBJ1-3	TRBV5-1	.	.	TGCGCCAGCAGCGAACAAGGGACCGTCTCTGGAAACACCATATATTTT	CASSEQGTVSGNTIYF
TRBJ2-2	TRBV11-3	TRBD2	.	TGTGCCAGCCAAGCAAGCGGGAGGTCTGTCGGGGAGCTGTTTTTT	CASQASGRSVGELFF
TRBJ1-3	TRBV2	TRBD1	.	TGTGCCAGCAGTGAAGCCTGGGACAGGTTTTTGAGAAACACCATATATTTT	CASSEAWDRFLRNTIYF
TRBJ1-1	TRBV18	.	.	TGTGCCAGCTCACAACAAGAGAACACTGAAGCTTTCTTT	CASSQQENTEAFF
TRBJ1-1	TRBV29-1	.	.	TGCAGCGTTGTTACGGTCGGGGAGACTGAAGCTTTCTTT	CSVVTVGETEAFF